This record covers a single T cell receptor beta chain. Seattle enrolled patients during active infection and tracked them longitudinally. As handled by the study authors: Estimation of nucleated cell counts was performed using reference gene primer amplification. Assay used: immunoSEQ multiplex PCR; TCRdb lists only in-frame clones, some missing. Clone size and V and J calls were adopted from that table, with D and trimming inferred from the DNA. The sample consists of 95,000 to 150,000 clones, roughly 74% of them appearing once. J was trimmed by 3 bases and V by 8 bases; bases with no gene match: 12. The germline gives CDR1 MDHEN, CDR2 SYDVKM. The CDR3 is 15 amino acids. This specimen belongs to a study of blood T cell repertoires in COVID-19. Looking at the study overall: The study drew acute and convalescent COVID-19 samples from the United States, Italy and Spain. T cells, B-cell-depleted T cells, or PBMCs provided the cDNA or gDNA that served as material.

The chain carries TRBV28 and TRBJ2-7; 8 bases are a match to TRBD1. Sample: peripheral blood. This TCR was sampled from a man older than 75 with COVID-19, enrolled during active disease. CDR3 sequence: CASGYPGGLGYEQYF. CDR3 in DNA: TGTGCCAGCGGTTACCCAGGGGGCCTGGGCTACGAGCAGTACTTC.